These T cell receptor beta chains were read from a single sample in a study of T-cell reconstitution after alpha-beta-depleted transplantation in children. TCRdb reprocessed the PCR reads via MiXCR and lists one record per CDR3 protein. There are fewer than 400,000 distinct CDR3 sequences in the sample; roughly 20% occur only once, and 3.5% to 4% lies in the top ten. The sample consisted of PBMCs from the stem cell graft donor, taken from the stem cell graft. All receptors come from a human donor who donated a stem cell graft to a child with acute myeloid leukemia. The CDR3 runs from the conserved cysteine through the conserved F or W. A D gene is named only where the DNA matches it firmly. Clone size appears in some rows only: once, few, many, or a class for an expanded clone.

CDR3nt: TGTGCCAGCAGTTACGTAACCGGCTACGAGCAGTACTTC
CDR3aa: CASSYVTGYEQYF
abundance: once
v_gene: TRBV6-6
len: 13
j_gene: TRBJ2-7
d_gene: NA

CDR3nt: TGTGCCTGGAGCTCCCGGGACCTAAAGATGAACACTGAAGCTTTCTTT
CDR3aa: CAWSSRDLKMNTEAFF
abundance: NA
v_gene: TRBV30
len: 16
j_gene: TRBJ1-1
d_gene: NA

CDR3nt: TGTGCCAGCAGTGAAGCGAGAACTCCCTACGAGCAGTACTTC
CDR3aa: CASSEARTPYEQYF
abundance: few
v_gene: TRBV2
len: 14
j_gene: TRBJ2-7
d_gene: NA

CDR3nt: TGCAGCGGGACCGAGGGAGGTGGTCAAGAGACCCAGTACTTC
CDR3aa: CSGTEGGGQETQYF
abundance: many
v_gene: TRBV29-1
len: 14
j_gene: TRBJ2-5
d_gene: NA

CDR3nt: TGTGCCAGCAGTCTCAGGGAGAACTACAATGAGCAGTTCTTC
CDR3aa: CASSLRENYNEQFF
abundance: many
v_gene: TRBV12-3/TRBV12-4
len: 14
j_gene: TRBJ2-1
d_gene: NA

CDR3nt: TGTGCCAGCAGCCCCAAACCAAACTACGAGCAGTACTTC
CDR3aa: CASSPKPNYEQYF
abundance: NA
v_gene: TRBV11-2
len: 13
j_gene: TRBJ2-7
d_gene: NA

CDR3nt: TGTGCCAGCAGTGGGGAGGGGTTCGGTGAAAAACTGTTTTTT
CDR3aa: CASSGEGFGEKLFF
abundance: NA
v_gene: TRBV12-3/TRBV12-4
len: 14
j_gene: TRBJ1-4
d_gene: NA

CDR3nt: TGCAGTGCTAGACCGCTAGCGGGAGTGTTGGTTCAAGATACGCAGTATTTT
CDR3aa: CSARPLAGVLVQDTQYF
abundance: few
v_gene: TRBV20-1
len: 17
j_gene: TRBJ2-3
d_gene: TRBD2

CDR3nt: TGCGCCAGCAGCTTGAGTAGCGGGAGATCGAACGAGCAGTACTTC
CDR3aa: CASSLSSGRSNEQYF
abundance: NA
v_gene: TRBV5-1
len: 15
j_gene: TRBJ2-7
d_gene: TRBD2

CDR3nt: TGTGCCAGCAGTTACGAGGGCCGTACGGAGGCCCAGCATTTT
CDR3aa: CASSYEGRTEAQHF
abundance: few
v_gene: TRBV6-5
len: 14
j_gene: TRBJ1-5
d_gene: NA

CDR3nt: TGCAGTGCTAGAAAAGGGGGAGAGCAGTACTTC
CDR3aa: CSARKGGEQYF
abundance: many
v_gene: TRBV20-1
len: 11
j_gene: TRBJ2-7
d_gene: NA

CDR3nt: TGTGCCAGCAGCTTCCCTGAAGCGGGAGTTCCCCACGAGCAGTACTTC
CDR3aa: CASSFPEAGVPHEQYF
abundance: NA
v_gene: TRBV7-9
len: 16
j_gene: TRBJ2-7
d_gene: TRBD2

CDR3nt: TGTGCCAGCAGTGAGCCCGGGGGGCCCACAGATACGCAGTATTTT
CDR3aa: CASSEPGGPTDTQYF
abundance: many
v_gene: TRBV25-1
len: 15
j_gene: TRBJ2-3
d_gene: NA

CDR3nt: TGCAGTGCCTCGACCGGGACTACGAACACCGGGGAGCTGTTTTTT
CDR3aa: CSASTGTTNTGELFF
abundance: many
v_gene: TRBV20-1
len: 15
j_gene: TRBJ2-2
d_gene: TRBD2

CDR3nt: TGCAGCGTTAACCCGGGACCCACCCAGTACTTC
CDR3aa: CSVNPGPTQYF
abundance: NA
v_gene: TRBV29-1
len: 11
j_gene: TRBJ2-5
d_gene: NA

CDR3nt: TGCGCCAGCAGCTTGGAGCTAGCGGGGACCTACGAGCAGTACTTC
CDR3aa: CASSLELAGTYEQYF
abundance: many
v_gene: TRBV5-1
len: 15
j_gene: TRBJ2-7
d_gene: TRBD2